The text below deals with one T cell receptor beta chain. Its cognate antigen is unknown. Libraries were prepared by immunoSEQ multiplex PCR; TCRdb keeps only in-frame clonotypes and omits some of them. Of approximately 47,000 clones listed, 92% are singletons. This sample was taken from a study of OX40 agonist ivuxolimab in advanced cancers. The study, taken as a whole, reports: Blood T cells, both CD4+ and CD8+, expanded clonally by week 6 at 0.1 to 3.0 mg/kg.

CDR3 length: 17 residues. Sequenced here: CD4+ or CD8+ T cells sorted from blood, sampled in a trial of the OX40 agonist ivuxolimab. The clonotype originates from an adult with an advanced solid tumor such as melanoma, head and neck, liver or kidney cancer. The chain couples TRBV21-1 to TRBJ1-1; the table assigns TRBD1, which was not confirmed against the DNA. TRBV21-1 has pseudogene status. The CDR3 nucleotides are TGTGCCAGCAGCAAAGACCCTGGGACAGGGAAGGACACTGAAGCTTTCTTT. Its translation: CASSKDPGTGKDTEAFF.